A single sample is the source of the 8 T cell receptor beta chains below, sequenced in a study of beta chain features in type 1 diabetes. For these receptors, no antigen is known. Every isolated RNA sample was fully reverse transcribed, so sequencing captured expressed TCRB transcripts. Measured with immunoSEQ multiplex PCR; TCRdb has only the in-frame clones, and not every one. The sample records about 230,000 clones, around 15% being singletons. General study results and limits: There was a moderate but significant shortening of TCRB CDR3s in all four CD4+ subsets of Type 1 diabetes patients.

Sample: naive CD4+ T cells from blood. The receptors here all came from a man younger than 40 with type 1 diabetes.

This clone was seen only a few times. The CDR3: CSHSGSSYNEQFF. DNA of the CDR3: TGCAGCCATAGCGGGAGTTCCTACAATGAGCAGTTCTTC. The chain couples TRBV29-1 to TRBJ2-1, with TRBD2 matching 9 bases. CDR3 length: 13 residues. Trimming cost V 8 bases and J 1 base; bases outside gene matches: 3. Germline lookup yields CDR1 SQVTM and CDR2 ANQGSEA.

A few counts support this clone. The genes are TRBV14 and TRBJ2-3; 8 positions match TRBD1. J lost 9 bases, V lost 7 bases, and 9 bases had no gene match. This CDR3 has 13 amino acids. Germline CDR1 reads SGHDN; CDR2 reads FVKESK. CDR3 loop: CASTPQGAFTQYF. CDR3 coding DNA: TGTGCCAGCACTCCGCAGGGGGCCTTCACGCAGTATTTT.

This clone was picked up a small number of times. The chain is built from TRBV5-4 and TRBJ1-2; 7 nucleotides match TRBD1. Germline values: CDR1 SGHNT, CDR2 YYREEE (reference sequence). Trimming cost V 0 bases and J 5 bases; bases outside gene matches: 1. This CDR3 contains 13 residues. This CDR3 reads CASSLDRGYGYTF. CDR3 sequence (DNA): TGTGCCAGCAGCTTGGACAGGGGATATGGCTACACCTTC.

This clone has just a few counts. This chain joins TRBV12-5 and TRBJ2-5; 8 bases match TRBD2. The germline gives CDR1 LGHNT, CDR2 FRNRAP. Trimming took 5 bases from V and 1 from J; bases not matched to a gene: 3. The CDR3 spans 14 residues. The DNA for the CDR3 is TGTGCTAGTGGTCCCGGGAGGGGCCAAGAGACCCAGTACTTC. It codes for CASGPGRGQETQYF.

The chain combines TRBV15 with TRBJ2-1; 9 positions agree with TRBD2. Trimming removed 4 bases from V and 0 bases from J; junction bases left unmatched: 4. Germline V gives CDR1 LNHNV, CDR2 YYDKDF (reference sequence). The CDR3 has 16 amino acids. In nucleotides, the CDR3 is TGTGCCACCAGCAAGAGCGGGGGGAGCTCCTACAATGAGCAGTTCTTC. This gives the protein CATSKSGGSSYNEQFF.

Remarks on this clone: Other DNA sequences in this specimen translate into the identical CDR3. V gene TRBV5-1 combines with J gene TRBJ1-5; no clear D. V lost 0 bases, J lost 3 bases, and 4 bases lay in between. This CDR3 contains 13 residues. CDR1 and CDR2 (germline): SGHRS, YFSETQ. The CDR3 sequence: CASSLDSNQPQHF. CDR3 in DNA: TGCGCCAGCAGCTTGGACTCCAATCAGCCCCAGCATTTT.

In this sample, this clone turned up a few times. This chain joins TRBV29-1 and TRBJ2-1; D is tentatively TRBD1 or TRBD2 (5 bases each). Germline values: CDR1 SQVTM, CDR2 ANQGSEA. CDR3 length: 13 amino acids. Trimming removed 2 bases from V and 5 bases from J, with 10 bases in between. The CDR3 spells CSVESGAHNEQFF. CDR3 nucleotides: TGCAGCGTTGAATCCGGGGCTCACAATGAGCAGTTCTTC.

This clone was counted between two and nine times. The chain joins TRBV14 to TRBJ2-1; the D is unclear. Germline values: CDR1 SGHDN, CDR2 FVKESK. Trimming removed 2 bases at V and 0 bases at J, with 5 bases between. The CDR3 consists of 14 residues. For the CDR3, the DNA is TGTGCCAGCAGCCAAATAAGCTCCTACAATGAGCAGTTCTTC. Protein sequence: CASSQISSYNEQFF.